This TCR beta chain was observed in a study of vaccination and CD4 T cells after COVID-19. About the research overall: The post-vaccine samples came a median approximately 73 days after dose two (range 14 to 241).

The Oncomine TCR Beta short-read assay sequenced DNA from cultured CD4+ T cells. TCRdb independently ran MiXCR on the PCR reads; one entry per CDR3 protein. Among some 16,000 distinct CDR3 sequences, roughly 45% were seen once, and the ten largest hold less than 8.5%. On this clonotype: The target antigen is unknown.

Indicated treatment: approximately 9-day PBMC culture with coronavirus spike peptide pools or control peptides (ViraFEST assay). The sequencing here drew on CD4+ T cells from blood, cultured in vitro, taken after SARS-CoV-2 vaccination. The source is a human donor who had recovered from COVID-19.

The chain's CDR3 is CASSWWRNEQFF. In DNA, the CDR3 is TGTGCCAGCAGCTGGTGGCGGAATGAGCAGTTCTTC. The rearrangement uses TRBV5-4 and TRBJ2-1; D call uncertain. In germline, CDR1 is SGHNT, CDR2 YYREEE (reference sequence). Trimming cost V 3 bases and J 7 bases, with 8 bases left between them. CDR3 length: 12 amino acids.